Listed below are T cell receptor beta chains from one sample, sequenced in a study of blood T cells in healthy people across ages. TCRdb analysed the 5' RACE reads with MiXCR anew, one entry per CDR3 protein. Of some 850,000 distinct CDR3 sequences in the sample, 25% to 30% were seen once. This sample was also put to use in a study of T cells of mothers and their children.

The sequenced sample was blood. These receptors were collected from a boy between 10 and 17 years old in good health. Each CDR3 is given with its conserved first and last residue. The D gene is left open where the match is weak. Where a row states a size, it is once, few, many or the class of an expanded clone; other rows omit it.

>TRBV11-2|few|TRBD1|TRBJ2-5|13
CASSQQGLGTQYF
TGTGCCAGCAGCCAACAGGGGTTGGGGACCCAGTACTTC
>TRBV5-1|-|TRBD2|TRBJ2-5|16
CASSLAIGLARETQYF
TGCGCCAGCAGCTTGGCGATTGGACTAGCGCGAGAGACCCAGTACTTC
>TRBV4-1|-|-|TRBJ2-7|17
CASSQSSNARASYEQYF
TGCGCCAGCAGCCAATCATCCAATGCCAGAGCCTCCTACGAGCAGTACTTC
>TRBV15|few|-|TRBJ2-5|15
CATSRDLGVEETQYF
TGTGCCACCAGCAGAGATTTGGGGGTCGAAGAGACCCAGTACTTC
>TRBV7-2|few|-|TRBJ1-2|13
CASSSLGLIGYTF
TGTGCCAGCAGCTCCCTCGGACTGATAGGCTACACCTTC
>TRBV4-1|few|TRBD1|TRBJ1-2|15
CASRDREALNYGYTF
TGCGCCAGCCGGGACAGGGAGGCTCTTAACTATGGCTACACCTTC
>TRBV7-2|-|-|TRBJ2-1|15
CASTRDGTPDNEQFF
TGTGCCAGCACCCGAGACGGGACTCCCGACAATGAGCAGTTCTTC
>TRBV4-2|few|TRBD1|TRBJ1-4|16
CASSQGDRATNEKLFF
TGTGCCAGCAGCCAAGGAGACAGGGCTACTAATGAAAAACTGTTTTTT
>TRBV7-8|-|-|TRBJ1-5|15
CASSLIQGSNQPQHF
TGTGCCAGCAGCCTCATACAGGGTAGCAATCAGCCCCAGCATTTT
>TRBV28|few|-|TRBJ1-6|15
CASSPTSGDNSPLHF
TGTGCCAGCAGTCCCACTTCAGGAGATAATTCACCCCTCCACTTT
>TRBV10-3|few|TRBD1|TRBJ2-6|17
CAISGSDRDSGANVLTF
TGTGCCATCAGTGGCTCGGACAGGGACTCTGGGGCCAACGTCCTGACTTTC
>TRBV3-1|-|TRBD1|TRBJ2-7|14
CASSRQGLSYEQYF
TGTGCCAGCAGCCGACAGGGCCTATCCTACGAGCAGTACTTC
>TRBV3-1|-|-|TRBJ1-6|14
CASSQGSSSTPLHF
TGTGCCAGCAGCCAAGGGTCCTCAAGTACTCCCCTCCACTTT
>TRBV12-3/TRBV12-4|-|-|TRBJ2-2|15
CASSPVVGLTGELFF
TGTGCCAGCAGTCCCGTAGTAGGTCTCACCGGGGAGCTGTTTTTT
>TRBV11-2|-|-|TRBJ2-2|15
CASSLGTTTPGELFF
TGTGCCAGCAGCTTAGGGACTACAACACCCGGGGAGCTGTTTTTT
>TRBV7-3|few|-|TRBJ2-5|13
CASSPGQSGTQYF
TGTGCCAGCAGCCCCGGACAGAGTGGGACCCAGTACTTC
>TRBV30|-|-|TRBJ2-7|11
CACGGTNEQYF
TGTGCCTGCGGGGGAACCAACGAGCAGTACTTC
>TRBV6-5|-|-|TRBJ1-6|15
CASSTQGQYNSPLHF
TGTGCCAGCAGTACACAGGGTCAATATAATTCACCCCTCCACTTT
>TRBV20-1|few|TRBD2|TRBJ2-1|16
CSARDPTSGGAAEQFF
TGCAGTGCTAGAGACCCGACTAGCGGGGGGGCGGCTGAGCAGTTCTTC
>TRBV13|-|-|TRBJ2-7|13
CASSASPGYEQYF
TGTGCCAGCAGCGCCTCTCCAGGTTACGAGCAGTACTTC